A selection of T cell receptor beta chains follows, all from one sample in a study of blood T cell repertoires in COVID-19. Libraries were prepared by immunoSEQ multiplex PCR; TCRdb keeps only in-frame clonotypes and omits some of them. The sample lists 400,000 to 500,000 clones; 85% to 90% were seen once. The sequenced sample was PBMCs or T cells enriched from blood (not recorded which). Receptor source: a woman aged 40 to 50 who had recovered from COVID-19. CDR3s include the opening cysteine and the closing phenylalanine or tryptophan. A D gene is named only where the DNA matches it firmly. For some rows the clone size is stated as once, few or many, or as a class when expanded; others skip it.

.	.	TRBV4-3	TRBJ2-2	TGCGCCAGCAGCCAAGGTCGGAGACCTTCCACCGGGGAGCTGTTTTTT	CASSQGRRPSTGELFF
.	.	TRBV5-8	TRBJ2-7	TGTGCCAGCAGCTTTGGGGGCGCGGGTCCCGAGCAGTACTTC	CASSFGGAGPEQYF
.	.	TRBV12-3/TRBV12-4	TRBJ2-1	TGTGCCAGCAGCGTGTCCTACAATGAGCAGTTCTTC	CASSVSYNEQFF
.	.	TRBV5-1	TRBJ1-2	TGCGCCAGCAGCCAGGACACAAACTATGGCTACACCTTC	CASSQDTNYGYTF
.	.	TRBV5-1	TRBJ1-2	TGCGCCAGCAGCTTGGCTGGGCAGGGTGGCTACACCTTC	CASSLAGQGGYTF
TRBD1	once	TRBV24-1	TRBJ2-7	TGTGCCACCAGTGACGGGGACAGCCTGAATGAGCAGTACTTC	CATSDGDSLNEQYF
TRBD2	.	TRBV2	TRBJ2-1	TGTGCCAGCAGTTTGGGACTAGCGGGGATCGATGAGCAGTTCTTC	CASSLGLAGIDEQFF
TRBD1	once	TRBV5-4	TRBJ1-4	TGTGCCAGCAGCTCGACAGGGAGTAGGGAAAAACTGTTTTTT	CASSSTGSREKLFF
TRBD1	.	TRBV19	TRBJ1-4	TGTGCCAGTACCCCGGGACAGGTTAATGAAAAACTGTTTTTT	CASTPGQVNEKLFF
.	.	TRBV10-1	TRBJ2-2	TGCGCCAGCAGTGCGGCAGGGGACACCGGGGAGCTGTTTTTT	CASSAAGDTGELFF
TRBD2	few	TRBV4-3	TRBJ2-1	TGCGCCAGCAGCCAAGCGGCGGGAGAGGCCTACAATGAGCAGTTCTTC	CASSQAAGEAYNEQFF
TRBD1	.	TRBV6-2/TRBV6-3	TRBJ1-2	TGTGCCAGCAGTTACACCCTCGGGACAGGGGGTAATTATGGCTACACCTTC	CASSYTLGTGGNYGYTF
TRBD1	.	TRBV24-1	TRBJ2-3	TGTGCCACCAGCCCGACAGGGTGGGGCACAGATACGCAGTATTTT	CATSPTGWGTDTQYF
.	.	TRBV28	TRBJ1-4	TGTGCCAGCGGCGTGGGCCCAACTAATGAAAAACTGTTTTTT	CASGVGPTNEKLFF
.	once	TRBV6-6	TRBJ2-1	TGTGCCAGCAGTATTGATAGCTCCTACAATGAGCAGTTCTTC	CASSIDSSYNEQFF
.	.	TRBV12-5	TRBJ1-6	TGTGCTAGTGGTTTATCGGATTCACCCCTCCACTTT	CASGLSDSPLHF
TRBD2	.	TRBV2	TRBJ2-1	TGTGCCAGCAGTGATACTAGCGGGAGGGCCCATGAGCAGTTCTTC	CASSDTSGRAHEQFF
.	.	TRBV5-1	TRBJ1-1	TGCGCCAGCAGCTTGATCCCTGACAGAATTAACACTGAAGCTTTCTTT	CASSLIPDRINTEAFF
TRBD1	.	TRBV2	TRBJ2-7	TGTGCCAGCCGCCTGTCCACGGGACAGGGGACCTACGAGCAGTACTTC	CASRLSTGQGTYEQYF
.	.	TRBV2	TRBJ2-7	TGTGCCACCTTGGACACCCCCTACGAGCAGTACTTC	CATLDTPYEQYF
.	once	TRBV28	TRBJ1-3	TGTGCCAGCAGTTTATTCCCAGGAACTCTGTTAAACACCATATATTTT	CASSLFPGTLLNTIYF
TRBD1	.	TRBV2	TRBJ1-1	TGTGCCAGCAGTGAATCAGGGGGCACTGAAGCTTTCTTT	CASSESGGTEAFF
.	.	TRBV7-2	TRBJ1-3	TGTGCCAGCAGCTTAGGGCCCCCCCCTGGAAACACCATATATTTT	CASSLGPPPGNTIYF
.	.	TRBV4-3	TRBJ1-5	TGCGCCAGCAGCCAAGGGAATGGACAGTATCAGCCCCAGCATTTT	CASSQGNGQYQPQHF
.	.	TRBV7-8	TRBJ1-6	TGTGCCAGCAGCTTAGGGGAGTCCTATAATTCACCCCTCCACTTT	CASSLGESYNSPLHF
TRBD2	.	TRBV18	TRBJ2-7	TGTGCCAGCTCACCACGACTAGCGGGAGGACCCTACGAGCAGTACTTC	CASSPRLAGGPYEQYF
.	once	TRBV5-1	TRBJ1-1	TGCGCCAGCAGCTTACTACCGGACAGAGTGAACACTGAAGCTTTCTTT	CASSLLPDRVNTEAFF
TRBD1	once	TRBV5-4	TRBJ2-7	TGTGCCAGCAGCCAGGGACAGGGGAGCTCCTACGAGCAGTACTTC	CASSQGQGSSYEQYF
TRBD1	.	TRBV6-2/TRBV6-3	TRBJ1-1	TGTGCCAGCAGCTTGGACAGGGCCACTGAAGCTTTCTTT	CASSLDRATEAFF
TRBD1	.	TRBV19	TRBJ1-5	TGTGCCAGTAGTAATCCCGGGACAGGCGATAATAGCAATCAGCCCCAGCATTTT	CASSNPGTGDNSNQPQHF
.	.	TRBV7-9	TRBJ1-4	TGTGCCAGCAGCCCGAGTATCACTAATGAAAAACTGTTTTTT	CASSPSITNEKLFF
TRBD1	.	TRBV27	TRBJ1-1	TGTGCCAGCAGCCGAGGGACAGCTGAAGCTTTCTTT	CASSRGTAEAFF
.	.	TRBV18	TRBJ2-2	TGTGCCAGCTCACCCGGCAGGGACACCGGGGAGCTGTTTTTT	CASSPGRDTGELFF
.	.	TRBV5-1	TRBJ1-2	TGCGCCAGCAGCCGCTCCGGGGAGAGGAACTATGGCTACACCTTC	CASSRSGERNYGYTF
.	.	TRBV9	TRBJ2-1	TGTGCCAGCAGCGTCGACAGGGGAGGGAATGAGCAGTTCTTC	CASSVDRGGNEQFF
TRBD2	once	TRBV6-5	TRBJ2-7	TGTGCCAGCAGGGGGACTAGCGGCCCCTACGAGCAGTACTTC	CASRGTSGPYEQYF
TRBD2	.	TRBV19	TRBJ2-2	TGTGCCAGTAGTTCGCTAGCGGGAGCGGACACCGGGGAGCTGTTTTTT	CASSSLAGADTGELFF
TRBD2	.	TRBV2	TRBJ2-7	TGTGCCAGCAGGGAGAGCGGGGGTCCCTACGAGCAGTACTTC	CASRESGGPYEQYF
.	.	TRBV7-2	TRBJ1-2	TGTGCCAGCAGCTTAACAGGGTTCTATGGCTACACCTTC	CASSLTGFYGYTF
.	.	TRBV29-1	TRBJ1-4	TGCAGCGTGCGAGTGGGGCCAACTAATGAAAAACTGTTTTTT	CSVRVGPTNEKLFF
.	.	TRBV3-1/TRBV3-2	TRBJ1-2	TGTGCCAGCAGCCAAGTGAGCGAGCCTCTGGGGAGAGGCTACACCTTC	CASSQVSEPLGRGYTF
TRBD1	.	TRBV2	TRBJ1-6	TGTGCCAGCCAGCGGGACAGGGGAATCTCACCCCTCCACTTT	CASQRDRGISPLHF
TRBD2	.	TRBV5-1	TRBJ2-1	TGCGCCAGCAGCTTACTAGCGGGAGGGCCTCATGAGCAGTTCTTC	CASSLLAGGPHEQFF
.	.	TRBV2	TRBJ1-1	TGTGCCAGCAGTGGCACAGCCTCCACTGAAGCTTTCTTT	CASSGTASTEAFF
TRBD1	once	TRBV5-1	TRBJ2-1	TGCGCCAGCAGCTTGGACCTTGTTAGGCAGGGGGCCCACAATGAGCAGTTCTTC	CASSLDLVRQGAHNEQFF
TRBD1	.	TRBV5-1	TRBJ2-2	TGCGCCAGCAGCTTGGGACAGGGGGTTACCGGGGAGCTGTTTTTT	CASSLGQGVTGELFF
TRBD2	.	TRBV4-2	TRBJ2-7	TGTGCCAGCAGCCAAGATCTTTTGGAGCGGGGGACCTACGAGCAGTACTTC	CASSQDLLERGTYEQYF
TRBD2	.	TRBV19	TRBJ2-1	TGTGCCAGTAGTACTTCCGGGACTAGCGGGCTCTACAATGAGCAGTTCTTC	CASSTSGTSGLYNEQFF
TRBD2	.	TRBV27	TRBJ2-4	TGTGCCAGCAGTTCTAGCGGAGTAGCCAAAAACATTCAGTACTTC	CASSSSGVAKNIQYF
.	.	TRBV5-6	TRBJ1-1	TGTGCCAGCAGCTTGGGGGCCGGCCCTGGTCCTGAAGCTTTCTTT	CASSLGAGPGPEAFF